One T cell receptor beta chain is described in this entry. The antigen is undetermined. The entry originates in a study of shared clonotypes between healthy human individuals. Whole-study context: Three plates were used per donor for CD4 naive, three for CD4 memory, two for CD8 naive and one for CD8 memory.

A 200 ng quantity of DNA, 25,000 to 35,000 T cell genomes, went into the sorted-subset replicate PCRs. The protocol was immunoSEQ multiplex PCR, while the TCRdb copy is restricted to in-frame clones and leaves out a portion. The repertoire holds around 1.4 million clones, with 97% to 99% as singletons. Germline V lookup: CDR1 SGHKS, CDR2 YYEKEE (reference sequence). The CDR3 sequence is 15 residues long. V lost 2 bases to trimming and J lost 0 bases, with 12 bases between them. Study-level results: The study's rarefaction showed incomplete sorted-subset sequencing despite large depth.

Naive CD4+ cells were CD45RA-selected; the remaining cells were memory. The genes are TRBV5-5 and TRBJ2-7, with D possibly being TRBD2 (5 bases). The TCR was taken from a man aged 30 to 45 in good health. Material: naive CD4+ T cells sorted from blood. Indicated subset: CD45RA+ positively selected. The CDR3 here is CASSLGGTSSYEQYF. As DNA, the CDR3 is TGTGCCAGCAGCTTAGGCGGCACTAGCTCCTACGAGCAGTACTTC.